This TCR beta chain came from a study of Tregs in tolerant kidney transplant recipients. Study-level findings and limits: The most relevant donor-specific Treg TCRbeta repertoire apparently came from expansion with activated donor B cells. No direct test of biological reproducibility was done here. Antigen-driven expansion was suggested because donor-specific Tregs expanded more than all Tregs in tolerant patients.

Regarding this clone: Its antigen is undetermined.

Recipients received nonmyeloablative bone marrow transplants from related graft donors, with transient mixed chimerism. Unstimulated regulatory T cells (CD4+CD25+CD127-), CD4+CD25- non-regulatory cells, CD4 and CD8 cells were FACS-sorted from thawed PBMCs. The repertoire was sequenced with immunoSEQ multiplex PCR; TCRdb's copy has only in-frame clones and lacks some. Of 50,000 or so clones in the sample, roughly 89% were seen once. The V end was cut by 4 bases, the J end by 2 bases, with 12 bases between. CDR1 and CDR2 from the germline V gene are MGHRA and YSYEKL. The CDR3 is 15 amino acids. The chain has TRBV4-1 and TRBJ2-1; D is perhaps TRBD2 (6 bases). The sequence derives from a human patient who received a combined kidney and bone marrow transplant. Some T cells may have come from the graft donor. Source: CD8+ T cells from blood (PBMCs), taken 12 months after the transplant. As DNA, the CDR3 is TGCGCCAGCAGCCGTCAGGAGGGCCCCTACAATGAGCAGTTCTTC. It encodes CASSRQEGPYNEQFF.